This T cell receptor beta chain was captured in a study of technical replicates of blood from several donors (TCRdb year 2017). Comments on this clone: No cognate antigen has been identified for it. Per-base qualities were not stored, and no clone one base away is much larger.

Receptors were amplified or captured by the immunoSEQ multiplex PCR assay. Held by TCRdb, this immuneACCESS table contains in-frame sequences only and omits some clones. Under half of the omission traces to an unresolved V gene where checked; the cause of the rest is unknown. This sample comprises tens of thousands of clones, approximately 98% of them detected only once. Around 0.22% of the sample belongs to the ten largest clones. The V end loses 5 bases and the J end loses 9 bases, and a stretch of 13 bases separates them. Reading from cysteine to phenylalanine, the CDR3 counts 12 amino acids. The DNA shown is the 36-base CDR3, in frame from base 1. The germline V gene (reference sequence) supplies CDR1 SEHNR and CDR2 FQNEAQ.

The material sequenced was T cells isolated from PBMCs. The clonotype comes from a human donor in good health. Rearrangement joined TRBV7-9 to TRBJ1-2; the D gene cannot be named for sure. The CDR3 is CASSPMRSSYTF. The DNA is TGTGCCAGCAGCCCCATGAGGTCCAGCTACACCTTC.